Listed here are 27 T cell receptor beta chains from one sample, sequenced in a study of blood T cells in healthy people across ages. It was with a sample-barcoded 5' primer and a J-beta primer mix that a second PCR of roughly 7 to 11 cycles was run. TCRdb reprocessed the 5' RACE reads with MiXCR, giving one entry per CDR3 protein. The sample holds about 900,000 distinct CDR3 sequences, approximately 49% seen once. The source material was blood. The receptors here all came from a man in his thirties or forties in good health.

This chain links TRBV4-3 with TRBJ1-2, with D maybe TRBD1 (6 bases). There are 15 residues in the CDR3. With 0 bases removed from V and 4 bases from J, the gap between germline ends came to 12 bases. The germline V gene has CDR1 LGHNA and CDR2 YSLEER. The CDR3 DNA is TGCGCCAGCAGCCAAGATATGACAGGCTCCTATGGCTACACCTTC. Protein sequence: CASSQDMTGSYGYTF.

The rearrangement links TRBV29-1 to TRBJ1-1; D is ambiguous. The CDR3 sequence is 13 residues long. The V gene's germline CDR1 is SQVTM and CDR2 ANQGSEA. The V end lost 8 bases, the J end lost 6 bases, and 19 bases lay between the germline ends. CDR3 amino acids: CSTRKERESEAFF. CDR3 nucleotide sequence: TGCAGCACCCGCAAAGAGAGAGAGTCTGAAGCTTTCTTT.

The sample holds a few counts of this clonotype. The chain uses TRBV29-1 and TRBJ1-5; D gene uncertain. The ends were cut back, 0 bases at V and 7 bases at J, with 13 bases in the middle. This CDR3 has 14 residues. Germline V lookup: CDR1 SQVTM, CDR2 ANQGSEA. The CDR3 here is CSVEDPSPGQPQHF. The CDR3 nucleotides are TGCAGCGTTGAAGACCCCTCTCCGGGGCAGCCCCAGCATTTT.

The rearrangement joins TRBV27 to TRBJ2-5; 15 nucleotides agree with TRBD2. TRBJ2-7 explains the end of the DNA better; the J call may be wrong. Germline lookup yields CDR1 MNHEY and CDR2 SMNVEV (reference sequence). The length of the CDR3 is 16 residues. This CDR3 reads CASSLGTSGGHLEQYF. The CDR3 DNA is TGTGCCAGCAGTCTCGGGACTAGCGGGGGGCATCTCGAGCAGTACTTC.

V gene TRBV25-1 combines with J gene TRBJ2-7; 7 positions match TRBD2. The junction had 4 bases not matched to a gene; V was cut back by 3 bases and J by 2 bases. CDR1 is MGHDK and CDR2 is SYGVNS in the germline V gene. The length of the CDR3 is 14 residues. CDR3 DNA sequence: TGTGCCAGCAGTGACCCGGGGGGTCCCTACGAGCAGTACTTC. It codes for CASSDPGGPYEQYF.

This clonotype was seen a handful of times. The J gene is TRBJ1-1, the V gene TRBV7-2; D is uncertain. Per germline, CDR1 SGHTA and CDR2 FQGNSA. With 3 bases removed from V and 1 base from J, the gap between germline ends came to 9 bases. CDR3 length: 14 residues. The CDR3 nucleotides read TGTGCCAGCAGCTTCACAGTGGGGAACACTGAAGCTTTCTTT. Translation gives CASSFTVGNTEAFF.

The chain has TRBV6-5 and TRBJ1-4, with TRBD1 identical over 8 bases. Trimming at V came to 7 bases and at J to 9 bases, leaving 10 bases not matched to a gene. CDR3 size: 14 residues. CDR1 is MNHEY, CDR2 SVGAGI, per germline. CDR3 bases: TGTGCCAGCACCCTCCGACAGGGGCTCAAAAAACTGTTTTTT. Translating gives CASTLRQGLKKLFF.

This clonotype was observed a few times. This sequence joins TRBV4-1 and TRBJ2-5; D gene unclear. This CDR3 is built from 14 residues. Germline CDR1 and CDR2: MGHRA and YSYEKL. V was shortened by 1 base and J by 0 bases, with 6 bases between the two germline ends. The CDR3 sequence: CASSQARYQETQYF. The DNA of the CDR3 is TGCGCCAGCAGCCAAGCACGGTACCAAGAGACCCAGTACTTC.

With respect to this clonotype: This clone may be a read error of a much larger clone one base away. The CDR3, as DNA: TGCGCCAGCAGCGTTGGTGGACTAACCTACGAGCAGTACTTC. The encoded protein is CASSVGGLTYEQYF. This chain joins TRBV5-1 and TRBJ2-7, with a tentative D call TRBD2 (6 bases). This CDR3 is 14 amino acids long. CDR1 and CDR2 from the germline V gene are SGHRS and YFSETQ. The germline V and J ends were trimmed by 4 bases and 2 bases, with 13 bases remaining between them.

A few counts support this clonotype. The J gene is TRBJ2-1, the V gene TRBV4-2, with 8 bases fitting TRBD2. Trimming took 0 bases from V and 2 from J; bases not matched to a gene: 12. The CDR3 extends over 19 amino acids. Germline CDR1 reads LGHNA; CDR2 reads YNFKEQ. Written as DNA, the CDR3 is TGTGCCAGCAGCCAAGATTCTAGCGGGTTTTCCTTCGCCTACAATGAGCAGTTCTTC. Protein product: CASSQDSSGFSFAYNEQFF.

In this sample, this clonotype turned up once. The rearrangement links TRBV5-1 to TRBJ2-7; 11 nucleotides match TRBD1. The V gene end was trimmed by 5 bases and the J gene end by 1 base; junction bases not matched to a gene: 5. Germline CDR1 SGHRS, CDR2 YFSETQ. The CDR3 runs 15 residues. DNA for the CDR3: TGCGCCAGCAGGGATGGGACAGGGGGTTCCTACGAGCAGTACTTC. This encodes CASRDGTGGSYEQYF.

On this clonotype itself: This could be a read error, since a much larger clone is one nucleotide away. The rearrangement uses TRBV29-1 and TRBJ1-2; 10 bases fit TRBD1. This CDR3 comprises 17 residues. V was pared by 4 bases and J by 2 bases, with 13 bases of the junction left unmatched. CDR1 and CDR2 (germline): SQVTM, ANQGSEA. The CDR3 sequence is CSVGTGTGDLSNYGYTF. In nucleotides, the CDR3 is TGCAGCGTTGGCACCGGGACAGGGGACCTGTCGAACTATGGCTACACCTTC.

J is TRBJ1-1 and V is TRBV11-1; D remains unclear. The CDR3 spans 14 residues. The germline V gene encodes CDR1 SGHAT and CDR2 FQDESV (reference sequence). V was trimmed by 8 bases and J by 1 base, leaving 14 bases between them. CDR3 protein: CASCRGRWNTEAFF. CDR3 DNA sequence: TGTGCCAGCTGCCGAGGGCGGTGGAACACTGAAGCTTTCTTT.

The CDR3: CASSVGGLNNEQYF. Written as DNA, the CDR3 is TGTGCCAGCAGCGTAGGCGGCTTAAACAATGAGCAGTACTTC. The genes are TRBV9 and TRBJ2-5; D call uncertain. The CDR3 is made up of 14 amino acids. V dropped 0 bases and J dropped 11 bases, with 17 bases sitting between them. The germline gives CDR1 SGDLS, CDR2 YYNGEE.

The chain employs TRBV3-1 and TRBJ1-1; the D gene is possibly TRBD1 (5 bases). The CDR3 length is 14 residues. The germline V and J ends were trimmed by 3 bases and 3 bases, with 11 bases remaining between them. Germline assignment: CDR1 LGHDT and CDR2 YNNKEL (reference sequence). The CDR3 region is CASSHRDVDTEAFF. The DNA of the CDR3 is TGTGCCAGCAGCCACCGGGACGTAGACACTGAAGCTTTCTTT. The full variable domain, with the rest looked up from reference TRBV3-1 and TRBJ1-1, is DTAVSQTPKYLVTQMGNDKSIKCEQNLGHDTMYWYKQDSKKFLKIMFSYNNKELIINETVPNRFSPKSPDKAHLNLHINSLELGDSAVYFCASSHRDVDTEAFFGQGTRLTVV.

This chain links TRBV28 with TRBJ2-3; tentative D call: TRBD2 (6 bases). The CDR3 has 14 residues. V dropped 6 bases and J dropped 2 bases, with 12 bases sitting between them. CDR1 and CDR2 (germline): MDHEN, SYDVKM. In nucleotides, the CDR3 is TGTGCCAGCAGCCCCCCGCGGGACACAGATACGCAGTATTTT. It codes for CASSPPRDTDTQYF.

A few counts support this clonotype. The gene calls are TRBV7-2 and TRBJ2-3; D may be TRBD2 (6 bases). Per the germline V gene, CDR1 is SGHTA and CDR2 is FQGNSA. Deletions cut 1 base from V and 2 bases from J, with 13 bases between. This CDR3 spans 16 amino acids. This chain's CDR3 is CASSLGLGGYTDTQYF. The CDR3 DNA reads TGTGCCAGCAGCTTAGGCCTTGGGGGGTACACAGATACGCAGTATTTT.

The J gene is TRBJ2-4, the V gene TRBV3-1; D perhaps matches TRBD1 (5 bases). CDR1 LGHDT and CDR2 YNNKEL come from the germline V gene (reference sequence). The ends were cut back, 4 bases at V and 0 bases at J, with 13 bases in the middle. The CDR3 has 16 amino acids. CDR3 residues: CASSRQQGSAKNIQYF. In DNA, the CDR3 is TGTGCCAGCAGCCGACAGCAGGGATCAGCCAAAAACATTCAGTACTTC. Looking up the rest from reference TRBV3-1 and TRBJ2-4 gives the full variable domain: DTAVSQTPKYLVTQMGNDKSIKCEQNLGHDTMYWYKQDSKKFLKIMFSYNNKELIINETVPNRFSPKSPDKAHLNLHINSLELGDSAVYFCASSRQQGSAKNIQYFGAGTRLSVL.

This clonotype has a handful of counts. V is TRBV3-1 and J is TRBJ2-5; 8 nucleotides align to TRBD2. The CDR3 has 16 residues. The J segment lost 6 bases and the V segment lost 0 bases, leaving 9 bases of the junction unmatched. Germline V gives CDR1 LGHDT, CDR2 YNNKEL (reference sequence). For the CDR3, the DNA is TGTGCCAGCAGCCAAGAGACCCGGGGGGGGTCAAAGACCCAGTACTTC. Amino acids: CASSQETRGGSKTQYF.

The chain uses TRBV12-3 or TRBV12-4 and TRBJ1-4; 7 nucleotides match TRBD1. J gave up 10 bases and V 6 bases, and 14 bases lay outside the gene matches. This CDR3 spans 15 amino acids. The CDR3 nucleotides are TGTGCCAGCAGCCGGGACAGCGACCCTAGGGGAAAACTGTTTTTT. It translates to CASSRDSDPRGKLFF.

This clonotype has only a few counts. The chain carries TRBV3-1 and TRBJ2-5; D may be TRBD1 (5 bases). CDR1 LGHDT and CDR2 YNNKEL come from the germline V gene (reference sequence). CDR3 length: 16 residues. V lost 2 bases, J lost 4 bases, and 17 bases lay in between. DNA of the CDR3: TGTGCCAGCAGCCAACCAAAGGGGCGGCCGGGAGAGACCCAGTACTTC. Protein: CASSQPKGRPGETQYF.

The chain carries TRBV10-3 and TRBJ2-7, with TRBD1 identical over 8 bases. The germline V gene encodes CDR1 ENHRY and CDR2 SYGVKD. The CDR3 totals 14 residues. J gave up 5 bases and V 11 bases, and 14 bases lay outside the gene matches. The CDR3 reads CAAAAGQGWDEQYF. The CDR3, as DNA: TGTGCCGCCGCTGCCGGACAGGGTTGGGACGAGCAGTACTTC.

V usage is TRBV5-1 and J usage is TRBJ2-1, with TRBD1 matching 8 bases. The germline gives CDR1 SGHRS, CDR2 YFSETQ. The ends lost 4 bases at V and 8 bases at J; junction bases unmatched: 5. The CDR3 loop spans 13 amino acids. CDR3 amino acids: CASSPQGADEQFF. The CDR3 bases are TGCGCCAGCAGCCCCCAGGGGGCCGATGAGCAGTTCTTC. Variable domain in full (rest from reference TRBV5-1 and TRBJ2-1): KAGVTQTPRYLIKTRGQQVTLSCSPISGHRSVSWYQQTPGQGLQFLFEYFSETQRNKGNFPGRFSGRQFSNSRSEMNVSTLELGDSALYLCASSPQGADEQFFGPGTRLTVL.

The chain recombines TRBV28 with TRBJ2-7; TRBD1 might be the D (5 bases). The CDR3 is 11 residues long. V was cut by 5 bases and J by 6 bases, with 8 bases left in between. Germline V gives CDR1 MDHEN, CDR2 SYDVKM. The CDR3 DNA follows: TGTGCCAGCAGTGGCAGGGTCGAGCAGTACTTC. It codes for CASSGRVEQYF.

This clonotype was observed many times. This chain connects TRBV2 to TRBJ2-7; TRBD2 matches at 9 bases. With V trimmed by 2 bases and J by 5 bases, 7 bases remained unmatched. CDR1 is SNHLY and CDR2 is FYNNEI in the germline V gene. The CDR3 is made up of 15 amino acids. CDR3 in amino acids: CASSESGTSSNEQYF. In nucleotides, the CDR3 is TGTGCCAGCAGTGAATCGGGGACTAGCAGCAACGAGCAGTACTTC.

Turning to this clonotype: The limits of the CDR3 on the DNA are not certain, so only TCRdb's listed CDR3 is given. This chain connects TRBV29-1 to TRBJ2-1. The CDR3 has 13 amino acids, counting both end residues. Germline-derived CDR1 and CDR2 are SQVTM and ANQGSEA. CDR3 residues: CSVFGEVHNEQFF.

This rearrangement joins TRBV6-2 or TRBV6-3 to TRBJ2-1, with TRBD2 identical over 11 bases. The CDR3 has 15 residues. The trim removed 6 bases at V and 6 bases at J, leaving 7 bases unmatched. Germline-derived CDR1 and CDR2 are MNHEY and SVGEGT. The CDR3 here is CASRASGGPLNEQFF. The CDR3 nucleotides are TGTGCCAGCAGGGCTAGCGGGGGGCCCCTCAATGAGCAGTTCTTC.